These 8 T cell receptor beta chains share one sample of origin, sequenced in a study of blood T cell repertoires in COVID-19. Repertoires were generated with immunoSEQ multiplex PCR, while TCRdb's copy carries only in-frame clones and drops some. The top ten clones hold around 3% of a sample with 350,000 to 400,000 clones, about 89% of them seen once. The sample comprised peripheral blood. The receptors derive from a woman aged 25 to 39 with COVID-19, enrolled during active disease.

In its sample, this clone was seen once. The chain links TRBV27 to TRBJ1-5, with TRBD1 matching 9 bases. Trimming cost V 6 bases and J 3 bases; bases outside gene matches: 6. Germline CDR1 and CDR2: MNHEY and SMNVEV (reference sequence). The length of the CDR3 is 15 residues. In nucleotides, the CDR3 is TGTGCCAGCAGCCGCGGGACAGGGCTCAATCAGCCCCAGCATTTT. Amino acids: CASSRGTGLNQPQHF.

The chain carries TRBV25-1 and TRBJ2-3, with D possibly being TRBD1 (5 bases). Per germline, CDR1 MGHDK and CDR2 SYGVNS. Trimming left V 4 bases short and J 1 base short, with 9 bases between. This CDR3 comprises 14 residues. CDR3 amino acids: CASSVKGGTDTQYF. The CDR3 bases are TGTGCCAGCAGTGTTAAAGGGGGCACAGATACGCAGTATTTT.

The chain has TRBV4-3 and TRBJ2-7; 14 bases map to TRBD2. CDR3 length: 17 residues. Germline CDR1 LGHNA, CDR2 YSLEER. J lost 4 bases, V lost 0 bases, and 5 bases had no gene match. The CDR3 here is CASSQELTSGGAYEQYF. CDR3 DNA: TGCGCCAGCAGCCAAGAACTGACTAGCGGGGGGGCGTACGAGCAGTACTTC.

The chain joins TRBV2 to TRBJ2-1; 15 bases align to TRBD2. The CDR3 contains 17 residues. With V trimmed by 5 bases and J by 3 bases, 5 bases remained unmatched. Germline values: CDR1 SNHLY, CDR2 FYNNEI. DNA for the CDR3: TGTGCCAGCAGTTGGACTAGCGGGAGGGACAGCTACAATGAGCAGTTCTTC. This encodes CASSWTSGRDSYNEQFF.

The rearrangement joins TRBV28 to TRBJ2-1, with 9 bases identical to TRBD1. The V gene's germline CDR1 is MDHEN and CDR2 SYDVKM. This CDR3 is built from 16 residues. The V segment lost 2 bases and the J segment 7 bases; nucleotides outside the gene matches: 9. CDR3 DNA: TGTGCCAGCAGTTTACAGTACGGGACAGGGCGAAATGAGCAGTTCTTC. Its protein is CASSLQYGTGRNEQFF. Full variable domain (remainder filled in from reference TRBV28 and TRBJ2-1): DVKVTQSSRYLVKRTGEKVFLECVQDMDHENMFWYRQDPGLGLRLIYFSYDVKMKEKGDIPEGYSVSREKKERFSLILESASTNQTSMYLCASSLQYGTGRNEQFFGPGTRLTVL.

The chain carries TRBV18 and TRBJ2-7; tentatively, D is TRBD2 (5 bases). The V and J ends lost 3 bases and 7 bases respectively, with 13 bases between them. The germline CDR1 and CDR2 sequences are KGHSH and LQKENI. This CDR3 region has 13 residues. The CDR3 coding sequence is TGTGCCAGCTCACCTCAGGCGAGGAGGGAGCAGTACGTC. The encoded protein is CASSPQARREQYV.

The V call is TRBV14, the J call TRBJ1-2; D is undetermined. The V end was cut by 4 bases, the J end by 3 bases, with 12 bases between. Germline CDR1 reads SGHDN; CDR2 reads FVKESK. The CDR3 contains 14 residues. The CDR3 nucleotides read TGTGCCAGCAGCCCCCCTGGCCGGGACTATGGCTACACCTTC. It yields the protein CASSPPGRDYGYTF.

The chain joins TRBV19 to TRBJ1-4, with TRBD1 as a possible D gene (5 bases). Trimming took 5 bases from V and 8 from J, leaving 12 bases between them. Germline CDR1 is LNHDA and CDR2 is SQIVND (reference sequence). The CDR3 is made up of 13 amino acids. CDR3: CASSRTWGEKLFF. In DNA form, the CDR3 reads TGTGCCAGTAGTCGGACCTGGGGCGAAAAACTGTTTTTT.